This T cell receptor (beta chain) was identified during a study of shared clonotypes between healthy human individuals. Findings and caveats of the study: Rarefaction demonstrated incomplete sorted-subset sequencing despite large depth.

Germline V lookup: CDR1 MDHEN, CDR2 SYDVKM. This CDR3 is built from 13 residues. At a deep level, the assay was run. Every subset's genomic DNA went evenly onto several immunoSEQ plates. Clones were sequenced by immunoSEQ multiplex PCR, and TCRdb holds only the in-frame ones, with some missing. The sample has roughly 2,300,000 clones; roughly 90% are singletons. Concerning this clone itself: Its antigen is unidentified. An end of the junction differs from the germline gene, which may be a read error.

Sequencing was done on a sample of naive CD4+ T cells from PBMCs. Subset given: CD45RA+ positively selected. The chain is built from TRBV28 and TRBJ1-1; D uncertain. The TCR was taken from a man aged 18 to 30 in good health. Some clones in this sample may be carry-over from other donors' samples. CDR3 in amino acids: CTTEQNMNTEAFF. CDR3 sequence (DNA): TGCACTACAGAACAGAATATGAACACTGAAGCTTTCTTT.